A selection of T cell receptor beta chains follows, all from one sample in a study of Tregs in tolerant kidney transplant recipients. The repertoire was sequenced with immunoSEQ multiplex PCR; TCRdb's copy has only in-frame clones and lacks some. The sample consists of more than 60,000 clones, approximately 98% of them appearing once. The source was CD4+ T cells from blood, collected before the transplant. These receptor sequences come from a human donor who received a combined kidney and bone marrow transplant. Both conserved end residues are part of each CDR3. The D gene is left open where the match is weak. Clone size is not always given. Where it is, it says once, few, many or a class for expanded clones.

d_gene	abundance	j_gene	v_gene	len	CDR3nt	CDR3aa
NA	NA	TRBJ1-1	TRBV7-8	14	TGTGCCAGCAGCTCGGGACTTCCGAACACTGAAGCTTTCTTT	CASSSGLPNTEAFF
NA	NA	TRBJ2-4	TRBV25-1	13	TGTGCCAGCAGTGAATTGGGGGTCAGGGGCATGTACTTC	CASSELGVRGMYF
NA	NA	TRBJ2-7	TRBV7-2	14	TGTGCCAGCAGCTTAGCGTCAAGGGGAATCGGGCAGTACTTC	CASSLASRGIGQYF
NA	NA	TRBJ1-2	TRBV5-1	14	TGCGCCAGCAGCTTTGACGGGATTAACTATGGCTACACCTTC	CASSFDGINYGYTF
TRBD2	NA	TRBJ2-1	TRBV7-6	18	TGTGCCAGCAGCTACGGGACTAGCGGGGTTCCGGGGGGGAATGAGCAGTTCTTC	CASSYGTSGVPGGNEQFF
TRBD2	NA	TRBJ2-3	TRBV5-1	16	TGCGCCAGCAGCGCCTTGACTAGCGGGGGGTCAGATACGCAGTATTTT	CASSALTSGGSDTQYF
NA	once	TRBJ2-5	TRBV19	14	TGTGCCAGTAGTATATCCGGGAGACAAGAGACCCAGTACTTC	CASSISGRQETQYF
NA	NA	TRBJ2-7	TRBV28	15	TGTGCCAGCACCACCGGTGGTAACCCCCTATTGGAGCAGTACTTC	CASTTGGNPLLEQYF
NA	NA	TRBJ1-5	TRBV19	16	TGTGCCAGTAGCAGGAGGGACGCGATTAACGATCAGCCCCAGCATTTT	CASSRRDAINDQPQHF
NA	NA	TRBJ1-3	TRBV19	15	TGTGCCAGTGGCAAGTGGACAAACGATCGAGGCACCATATATTTT	CASGKWTNDRGTIYF
TRBD2	NA	TRBJ2-3	TRBV27	18	TGTGCCAGCAGTTTGTTACTAGCGGGAGGCCCTGATTGGGATACGCAGTATTTT	CASSLLLAGGPDWDTQYF
TRBD2	NA	TRBJ2-1	TRBV6-4	13	TGTGCCAGCAGTTTAAGCGGGGACAATGAGCAGTTCTTC	CASSLSGDNEQFF
NA	NA	TRBJ2-1	TRBV29-1	16	TGCAGCACCCGATCGTTGGGGGGGACACAATACAATGAGCAGTTCTTC	CSTRSLGGTQYNEQFF
NA	NA	TRBJ2-5	TRBV7-3	14	TGTGCCAGCAGCTTAATGGGTAGCATCGAGACCCAGTACTTC	CASSLMGSIETQYF
TRBD1	NA	TRBJ1-6	TRBV5-4	14	TGTGCCAGCAGCGGAGGGGACAGGCATTCACCCCTCCACTTT	CASSGGDRHSPLHF
NA	NA	TRBJ1-1	TRBV4-3	15	TGCGCCAGCAGCCAAACTTATCGGGAGAACACTGAAGCTTTCTTT	CASSQTYRENTEAFF
NA	once	TRBJ1-2	TRBV7-2	15	TGTGCCAGCAGCCCAGTTGGGGGGTCTAACTATGGCTACACCTTC	CASSPVGGSNYGYTF
TRBD1	NA	TRBJ1-2	TRBV11-2	13	TGTGCCAGCAGCTCCGGGACAGCCTATGGCTACACCTTC	CASSSGTAYGYTF
TRBD1	NA	TRBJ2-7	TRBV19	17	TGTGCCAGGAGAAGGGACAGTCTGGATTTGGAAACCTACGAGCAGTACTTC	CARRRDSLDLETYEQYF
TRBD1	NA	TRBJ1-5	TRBV23-1	16	TGCGCCAGCAGTCGCCTGGGACAGTATAGCAATCAGCCCCAGCATTTT	CASSRLGQYSNQPQHF
NA	once	TRBJ2-3	TRBV19	15	TGTGCCAGTAGTATAGATCAAACTTTTCCGGATACGCAGTATTTT	CASSIDQTFPDTQYF
NA	NA	TRBJ1-6	TRBV28	11	TGTGCCACCCAGGGCGATTCACCCCTCCACTTT	CATQGDSPLHF
NA	NA	TRBJ2-5	TRBV19	12	TGTGCCAGTAGTATAAGCGGGGAGACCCAGTACTTC	CASSISGETQYF
NA	NA	TRBJ1-1	TRBV11-1	15	TGTGCCAGCAGCAAGTTTGGACAGCTGAACACTGAAGCTTTCTTT	CASSKFGQLNTEAFF
TRBD1	NA	TRBJ1-1	TRBV11-3	15	TGTGCCAGCAGCCCTAGACAGGGAGCGAACACTGAAGCTTTCTTT	CASSPRQGANTEAFF
TRBD2	once	TRBJ2-7	TRBV7-9	19	TGTGCCAGCAGCTTAGCGTGGGCACTAGCGGGGGCGACAGGGCACGAGCAGTACTTC	CASSLAWALAGATGHEQYF